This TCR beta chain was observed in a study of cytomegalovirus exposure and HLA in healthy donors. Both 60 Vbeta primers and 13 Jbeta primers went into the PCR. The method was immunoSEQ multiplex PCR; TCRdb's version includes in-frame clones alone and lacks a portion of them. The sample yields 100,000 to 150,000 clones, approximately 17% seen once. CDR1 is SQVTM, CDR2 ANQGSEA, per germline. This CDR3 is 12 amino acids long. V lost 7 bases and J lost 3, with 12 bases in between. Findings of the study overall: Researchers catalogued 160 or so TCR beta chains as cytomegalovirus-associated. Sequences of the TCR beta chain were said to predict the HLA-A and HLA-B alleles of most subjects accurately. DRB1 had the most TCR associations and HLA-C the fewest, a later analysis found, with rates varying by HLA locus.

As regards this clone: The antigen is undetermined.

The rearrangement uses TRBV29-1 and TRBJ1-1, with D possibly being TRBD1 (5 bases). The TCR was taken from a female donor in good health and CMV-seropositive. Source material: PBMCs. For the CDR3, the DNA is TGCAGCGGTGTAGGGGCGGACACTGAAGCTTTCTTT. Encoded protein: CSGVGADTEAFF.